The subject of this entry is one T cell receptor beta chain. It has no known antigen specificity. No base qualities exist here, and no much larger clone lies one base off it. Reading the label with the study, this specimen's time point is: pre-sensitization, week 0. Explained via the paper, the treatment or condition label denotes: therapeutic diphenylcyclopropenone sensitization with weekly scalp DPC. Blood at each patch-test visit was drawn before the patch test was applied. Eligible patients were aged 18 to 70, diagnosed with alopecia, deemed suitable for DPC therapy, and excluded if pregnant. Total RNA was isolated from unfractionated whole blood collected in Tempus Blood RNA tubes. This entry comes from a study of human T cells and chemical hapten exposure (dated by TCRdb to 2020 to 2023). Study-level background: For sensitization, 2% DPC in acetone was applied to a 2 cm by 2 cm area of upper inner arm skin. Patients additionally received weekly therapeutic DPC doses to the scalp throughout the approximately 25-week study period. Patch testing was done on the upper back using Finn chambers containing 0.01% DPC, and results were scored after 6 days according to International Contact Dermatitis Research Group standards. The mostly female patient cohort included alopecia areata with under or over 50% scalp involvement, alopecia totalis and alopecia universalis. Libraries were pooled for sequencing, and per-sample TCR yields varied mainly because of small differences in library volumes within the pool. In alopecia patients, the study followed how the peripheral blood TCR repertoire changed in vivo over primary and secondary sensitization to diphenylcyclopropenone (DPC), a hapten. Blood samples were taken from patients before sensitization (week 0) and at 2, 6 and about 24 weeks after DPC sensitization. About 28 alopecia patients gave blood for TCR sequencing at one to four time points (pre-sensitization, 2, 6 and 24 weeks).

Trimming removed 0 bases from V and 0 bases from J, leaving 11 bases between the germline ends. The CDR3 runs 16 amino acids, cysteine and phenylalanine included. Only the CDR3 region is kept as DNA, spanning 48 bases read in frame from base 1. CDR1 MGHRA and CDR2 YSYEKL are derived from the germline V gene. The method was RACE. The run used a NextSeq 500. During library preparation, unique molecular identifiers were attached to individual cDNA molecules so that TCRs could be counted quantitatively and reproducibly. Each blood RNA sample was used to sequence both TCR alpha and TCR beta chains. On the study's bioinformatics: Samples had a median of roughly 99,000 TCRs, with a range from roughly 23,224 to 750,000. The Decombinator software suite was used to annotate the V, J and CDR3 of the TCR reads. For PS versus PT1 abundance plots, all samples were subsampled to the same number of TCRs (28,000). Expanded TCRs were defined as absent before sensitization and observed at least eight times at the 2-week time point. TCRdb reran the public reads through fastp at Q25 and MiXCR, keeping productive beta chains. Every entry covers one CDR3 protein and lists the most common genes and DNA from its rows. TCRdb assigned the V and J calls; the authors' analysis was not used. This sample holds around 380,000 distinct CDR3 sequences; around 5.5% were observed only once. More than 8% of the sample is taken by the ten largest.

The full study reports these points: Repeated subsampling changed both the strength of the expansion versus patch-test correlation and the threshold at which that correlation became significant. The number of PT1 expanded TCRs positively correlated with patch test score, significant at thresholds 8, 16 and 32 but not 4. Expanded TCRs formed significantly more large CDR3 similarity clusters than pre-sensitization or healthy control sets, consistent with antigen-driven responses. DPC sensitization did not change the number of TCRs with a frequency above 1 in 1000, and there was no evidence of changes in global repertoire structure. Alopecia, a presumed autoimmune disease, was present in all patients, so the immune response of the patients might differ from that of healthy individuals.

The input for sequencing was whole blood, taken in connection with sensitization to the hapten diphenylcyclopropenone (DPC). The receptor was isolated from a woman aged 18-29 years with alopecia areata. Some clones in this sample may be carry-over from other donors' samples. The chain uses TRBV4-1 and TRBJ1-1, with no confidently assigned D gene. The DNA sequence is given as TGCGCCAGCAGCCAAGATCATAAGGCGTTGAACACTGAAGCTTTCTTT. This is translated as CASSQDHKALNTEAFF.